The clone carrying this TCR beta chain has only one observation. As yet, its antigen is unknown. The junction shows a germline mismatch at one end, possibly a read error. The CDR3 extends over 14 amino acids. Germline V gene data show CDR1 as SGDLS and CDR2 as YYNGEE. This specimen belongs to a study of cytomegalovirus exposure and HLA in healthy donors. Findings of the study overall: Productive status was seen about 90% or about 30% of the time for most TCR beta V segments in an earlier analysis. A later analysis linked a missense variant in DCLRE1C to the trimming of TCR beta V and J genes. The study recorded 160 or so TCR beta chains that were cytomegalovirus-associated. The authors later found most CMV-associated TCR beta chains appeared HLA-restricted.

The study ran its PCR with 60 Vbeta and 13 Jbeta primers. TCRdb's copy holds only in-frame clones and misses some; the assay was immunoSEQ multiplex PCR. The sample shows around 140,000 clones, 75% to 85% of them seen only once. The genes are TRBV9 and TRBJ2-5; 8 nucleotides line up with TRBD1. This receptor was identified in a woman in her 50s in good health and CMV-seropositive. The sample taken for sequencing was PBMCs. CDR3 sequence reads: CASSVTGVGETRYF. Written as DNA, the CDR3 is TGTGCCAGCAGCGTGACAGGGGTGGGAGAGACCCGGTACTTC.